The subject of this entry is one TCR beta chain. This clonotype was counted ten times or more. Its antigen specificity is not known. No base quality information exists; no much larger clone differs at one position. Sequencer: Illumina MiSeq. TCRdb itself trimmed the public reads at Q25 with fastp, ran MiXCR and retained productive beta chains. Rows with one shared CDR3 protein collapse into an entry with the most common genes and DNA. In all, the sample holds tens of thousands of distinct CDR3 sequences, and approximately 22% of those were seen once. Of the sample, approximately 2.1% falls within the top ten clones. This specimen comes from a study of lung T cells in sarcoidosis with Löfgren's syndrome (dated 2017 in TCRdb). Regarding the complete study: Sarcoidosis was characterized as a granulomatous disease that is mostly pulmonary, in which CD4+ T cells accumulate in bronchoalveolar lavage fluid. The repertoire analyses concentrated on Lofgren's syndrome patients.

V and J lose 3 bases and 6 bases, and a span of 14 bases separates them. From the cysteine up to the phenylalanine, the CDR3 has a length of 14 residues. The only DNA kept is the CDR3, 42 bases in frame from the first base. Per the germline V gene, SGHVS is the CDR1 and FNYEAQ is the CDR2. Results the study describes overall, beyond this receptor: The study only suggested recognition of a sarcoidosis-associated antigen, and the antigen remained putative and unidentified. In Lofgren's syndrome patients, relative to control subjects, TRAV12-1 and TRBV2 were reported to be the most expanded V gene segments. TRAV12-1 and TRBV2 CDR3 motifs were reported to be shared among multiple Löfgren's syndrome patients, suggesting public CD4+ TCR repertoires. In alphabeta pairing analysis, TRAV12-1 was found to pair preferentially with TRBV2, and CDR3 homology was shown by the resulting paired TCRs.

This receptor chain uses TRBV7-6 and TRBJ1-1; TRBD1 might be the D gene, on 5 matching bases. Sequencing was done on a sample of CD4+ T cells from PBMCs. The sequence was collected from a human donor with sarcoidosis (Löfgren's syndrome or another form), or a control subject (not recorded which). The CDR3: CASSFNRGGSEAFF. The base sequence is TGTGCCAGCAGCTTCAATAGGGGTGGGTCTGAAGCTTTCTTT.